The 15 T cell receptor beta chains reported below all come from one sample, sequenced in a study of spatial heterogeneity in lung cancer. Notes on the study in general: Higher tumor mutation counts went along with higher counts of expanded intratumoral alpha and beta TCRs.

Antigens of these TCRs are unknown. From the 5' RACE reads, TCRdb called clonotypes with MiXCR, one entry per CDR3 protein. The profile covers about 14,000 distinct CDR3 sequences, with about 4.8% appearing a single time and around 19% taken by the ten largest. Time point in this sample: sample taken at primary tumor resection. The sequencing used lung tumor tissue, collected at surgery. The source of these receptors is a female donor with early-stage non-small cell lung cancer.

As concerns this clonotype: Being off target in a library aimed at alpha chains, this beta chain has a size of little meaning. CDR3 region: CASSPKDRVFQFQETQYF. Written as DNA, the CDR3 is TGTGCCAGCAGTCCCAAGGACAGGGTCTTTCAGTTCCAAGAGACCCAGTACTTC. This chain joins TRBV12-3 or TRBV12-4 and TRBJ2-5; 8 bases line up with TRBD1. V lost 5 bases to trimming and J lost 1 base; unmatched junction nucleotides: 15. This CDR3 is built from 18 residues.

As concerns this clonotype: This beta chain was picked up by a library intended for alpha chains and is off target, so its count carries little meaning. The V and J genes are TRBV4-1 and TRBJ1-5; D is ambiguous. In germline, CDR1 is MGHRA, CDR2 YSYEKL. The CDR3 loop spans 14 amino acids. Between the trimmed V and J ends, which lost 1 base and 5 bases, there was a span of 9 bases. In DNA form, the CDR3 reads TGCGCCAGCAGCCAAGTTGCTAGTGATCAGCCCCAGCATTTT. It codes for CASSQVASDQPQHF.

This clonotype appeared many times. Because this beta chain is a stray read in a library intended to capture alpha chains, its abundance should not be given much weight. J is TRBJ1-1 and V is TRBV3-1; no clear D gene. CDR1 is LGHDT, CDR2 YNNKEL, per germline (reference sequence). CDR3 length: 13 amino acids. Trimming shortened V by 7 bases and J by 1 base, and 10 bases separated the two germline ends. The CDR3 region has the DNA TGTGCCAGCAAGGACCCGCCGAACACTGAAGCTTTCTTT. Protein product: CASKDPPNTEAFF.

The table lists this clonotype with many counts. This beta chain came through as a stray read in a library set up for alpha chains, and its size says little. This sequence joins TRBV5-1 and TRBJ2-3; possibly TRBD2 for D (6 bases). Per the germline V gene, CDR1 is SGHRS and CDR2 is YFSETQ. The CDR3 consists of 16 residues. Trimming shortened V by 0 bases and J by 4 bases, and 15 bases separated the two germline ends. In nucleotides, the CDR3 is TGCGCCAGCAGCTTGGAGTCTCGGGGAGGCTCAGATACGCAGTATTTT. The encoded protein is CASSLESRGGSDTQYF.

This clonotype was observed at least ten times. This beta chain turned up in a library designed for alpha chains; as an off-target read, its abundance says little. The gene calls are TRBV10-3 and TRBJ1-2, with D possibly TRBD1 on 5 matching bases. Per the germline V gene, CDR1 is ENHRY and CDR2 is SYGVKD. Trimming stripped 5 bases from V and 0 bases from J, with 10 bases between. CDR3 length equals 14 residues. CDR3 nucleotide sequence: TGTGCCATCAGTTATGACAGTACTAACTATGGCTACACCTTC. It is translated as CAISYDSTNYGYTF.

This clonotype was picked up many times. In a library made to pick up alpha chains, this beta chain is a stray read with a size that means little. The chain links TRBV18 to TRBJ2-3; D tentatively fits TRBD1 or TRBD2 (5 bases each). This CDR3 has 19 amino acids. V dropped 1 base and J dropped 0 bases, with 20 bases sitting between them. Germline V gene lookup returns CDR1 KGHSH and CDR2 LQKENI. The CDR3 sequence is CASSPRGQRGDSSTDTQYF. The CDR3 region has the DNA TGTGCCAGCTCACCACGTGGCCAGAGAGGGGATTCTAGCACAGATACGCAGTATTTT. The full variable domain, in which reference TRBV18 and TRBJ2-3 provide the parts outside the CDR3, is NAGVMQNPRHLVRRRGQEARLRCSPMKGHSHVYWYRQLPEEGLKFMVYLQKENIIDESGMPKERFSAEFPKEGPSILRIQQVVRGDSAAYFCASSPRGQRGDSSTDTQYFGPGTRLTVL.

This clonotype showed up many times. Because the library targeted alpha chains, this beta chain is an off-target read whose size means little. This chain's CDR3 is CSVEDGMRKDTQYF. CDR3 nucleotides: TGCAGCGTTGAAGATGGTATGAGGAAGGATACGCAGTATTTT. V gene TRBV29-1 combines with J gene TRBJ2-3; D ambiguous. This CDR3 comprises 14 residues. V dropped 0 bases and J dropped 6 bases, with 13 bases sitting between them. CDR1 and CDR2 from the germline V gene are SQVTM and ANQGSEA.

This clonotype was observed many times. As an off-target read in a library built for alpha chains, this beta chain has a frequency of little significance. This rearrangement joins TRBV10-3 to TRBJ2-1; D is perhaps TRBD2 (6 bases). This CDR3 region has 14 residues. The ends were cut back, 6 bases at V and 5 bases at J, with 14 bases in the middle. Germline V gene sequence: CDR1 ENHRY, CDR2 SYGVKD. CDR3 in DNA: TGTGCCATCAGCCCGGCCCTAGCGAACAATGAGCAGTTCTTC. Translating gives CAISPALANNEQFF.

This clonotype was detected ten times or more. This beta chain slipped into a library made for alpha chains as a stray read, so its size is not meaningful. This rearrangement joins TRBV20-1 to TRBJ1-5; no definite D call. The CDR3 extends over 15 amino acids. The germline V and J ends were trimmed by 3 bases and 0 bases, with 12 bases remaining between them. CDR1 and CDR2 (germline): DFQATT, SNEGSKA (reference sequence). The CDR3 spells CSASFNLNSNQPQHF. As DNA, the CDR3 is TGCAGTGCTAGCTTCAACTTGAATAGCAATCAGCCCCAGCATTTT.

This clonotype showed up many times. As an off-target read in a library built for alpha chains, this beta chain has a frequency of little significance. The chain uses TRBV15 and TRBJ2-2; 8 nucleotides align to TRBD1. Germline-derived CDR1 and CDR2 are LNHNV and YYDKDF (reference sequence). CDR3 length equals 16 residues. Trimming cost V 2 bases and J 1 base; bases outside gene matches: 3. CDR3 nucleotide sequence: TGTGCCACCAGCAGATCAGGGGGCTTGAACACCGGGGAGCTGTTTTTT. Protein sequence: CATSRSGGLNTGELFF.

The table lists this clonotype with many counts. A library prepared for alpha chains yielded this beta chain as an off-target read; its size is of little meaning. V is TRBV7-2 and J is TRBJ2-3, with 7 bases lining up with TRBD2. Germline V gene lookup returns CDR1 SGHTA and CDR2 FQGNSA. The CDR3 is 15 residues long. Unmatched junction bases numbered 9, after V lost 3 bases and J lost 6 bases. The CDR3 region has the DNA TGTGCCAGCAGCTTGACTAGCCTACCTGGGGATACGCAGTATTTT. This translates into CASSLTSLPGDTQYF.

This clonotype was seen at least ten times. Little can be read into the size of this beta chain, an off-target read in a library designed for alpha chains. The chain combines TRBV7-8 with TRBJ2-7, with D possibly being TRBD1 (6 bases). Per germline, CDR1 SGHVS and CDR2 FQNEAQ. The CDR3 contains 18 residues. The germline V and J ends were trimmed by 2 bases and 0 bases, with 20 bases remaining between them. CDR3 in DNA: TGTGCCAGCAGCTTATATATACGCCCCGGGACACTCTCCTACGAGCAGTACTTC. It is translated as CASSLYIRPGTLSYEQYF.

This clonotype has at least ten counts. This beta chain lies outside the target of a library built for alpha chains; its clone size means little. The gene calls are TRBV6-6 and TRBJ1-6; 8 bases map to TRBD1. The CDR3 has 14 amino acids. Germline CDR1 reads MNHNY; CDR2 reads SVGAGI (reference sequence). The V segment lost 6 bases and the J segment 8 bases; nucleotides outside the gene matches: 6. The CDR3 nucleotides are TGTGCCAGCAGCAAAGACAGGGGAGATTCACCCCTCCACTTT. Protein product: CASSKDRGDSPLHF.

There are many counts of this clonotype. This beta chain is a stray sequence in a library constructed for alpha chains; its clone size is not meaningful. The gene calls are TRBV20-1 and TRBJ2-1; 7 nucleotides align to TRBD1. The CDR3 length is 15 residues. Per the germline V gene, CDR1 is DFQATT and CDR2 is SNEGSKA (reference sequence). The junction had 10 bases not matched to a gene; V was cut back by 5 bases and J by 3 bases. The CDR3 loop is CSALPGDRFYNEQFF. The CDR3 coding sequence is TGCAGTGCTCTTCCAGGGGACAGATTCTACAATGAGCAGTTCTTC.

In its sample, this clonotype was seen many times. This beta chain is an unintended read in a library built for alpha chains; its size means little. The V call is TRBV20-1, the J call TRBJ2-4; no firm D call. This CDR3 is 13 amino acids long. The germline V and J ends were trimmed by 6 bases and 6 bases, with 15 bases remaining between them. Germline V gene sequence: CDR1 DFQATT, CDR2 SNEGSKA (reference sequence). CDR3 loop: CSAPRDGGNIQYF. For the CDR3, the DNA is TGCAGTGCCCCTAGGGATGGCGGAAACATTCAGTACTTC.